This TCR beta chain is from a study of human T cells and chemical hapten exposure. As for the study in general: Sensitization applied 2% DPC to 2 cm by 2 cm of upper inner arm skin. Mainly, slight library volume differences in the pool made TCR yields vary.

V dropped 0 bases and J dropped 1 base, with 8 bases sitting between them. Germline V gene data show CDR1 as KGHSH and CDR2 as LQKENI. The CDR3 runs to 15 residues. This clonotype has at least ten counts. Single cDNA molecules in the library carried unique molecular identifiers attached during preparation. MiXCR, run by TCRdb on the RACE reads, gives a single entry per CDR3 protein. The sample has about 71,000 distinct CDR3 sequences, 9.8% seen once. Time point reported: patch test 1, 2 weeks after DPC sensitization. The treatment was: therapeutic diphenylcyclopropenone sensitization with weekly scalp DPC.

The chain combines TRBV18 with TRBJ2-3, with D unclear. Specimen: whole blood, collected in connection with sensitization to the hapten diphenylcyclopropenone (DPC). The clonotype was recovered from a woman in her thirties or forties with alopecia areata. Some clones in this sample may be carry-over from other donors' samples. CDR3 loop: CASSPPATRTDTQYF. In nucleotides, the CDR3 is TGTGCCAGCTCACCACCGGCCACCCGCACAGATACGCAGTATTTT.